Listed here are 5 T cell receptor beta chains from one sample, sequenced in a study of CD8 T cells in Susac syndrome. cDNA came from roughly 0.53 to 1 ug RNA primed by random hexamers. TCRdb processed the immunoSEQ multiplex PCR reads anew with MiXCR; each CDR3 protein has one entry. This table has approximately 190,000 distinct CDR3 sequences, over 90% appearing once. Sequenced input: CD8+ T cells from PBMCs. These receptor sequences come from a human donor with Susac syndrome.

This chain connects TRBV11-1 to TRBJ1-2, with D possibly being TRBD1 (5 bases). Germline CDR1 SGHAT, CDR2 FQDESV (reference sequence). The CDR3 covers 13 residues. V lost 5 bases to trimming and J lost 7 bases, with 14 bases between them. The CDR3 nucleotides are TGTGCCAGCAGCCACCCAGGGAATCGTGGCTACACCTTC. It codes for CASSHPGNRGYTF.

The chain combines TRBV19 with TRBJ2-1; 11 positions agree with TRBD1. V gave up 6 bases and J gave up 7 bases; unmatched junction bases: 11. Germline CDR1 LNHDA, CDR2 SQIVND (reference sequence). This CDR3 comprises 16 residues. CDR3 coding DNA: TGTGCCAGTAGACCCCGGGACAGGGGGGAGTGGAATGAGCAGTTCTTC. It encodes CASRPRDRGEWNEQFF.

The V and J genes are TRBV18 and TRBJ1-1, with D unclear. The V gene lost 7 bases and the J gene lost 2 bases, with 17 bases spanning the gap. The CDR3 is made up of 15 amino acids. The germline CDR1 and CDR2 sequences are KGHSH and LQKENI. DNA for the CDR3: TGTGCCAGCTACCGGAATCTAGACTCCAACACTGAAGCTTTCTTT. Translating it yields CASYRNLDSNTEAFF.

The chain couples TRBV12-3 or TRBV12-4 to TRBJ1-5; D is perhaps TRBD1 (6 bases). The CDR3 runs 15 residues. Trimming took 7 bases from V and 0 from J, leaving 13 bases between them. CDR3 region: CASNVGGSSNQPQHF. In nucleotides, the CDR3 is TGTGCCAGCAACGTAGGGGGGTCTAGCAATCAGCCCCAGCATTTT.

V usage is TRBV28 and J usage is TRBJ2-7; TRBD2 matches at 10 bases. The germline CDR1 and CDR2 sequences are MDHEN and SYDVKM. The ends lost 3 bases at V and 7 bases at J; junction bases unmatched: 6. The CDR3 is 14 amino acids. CDR3 region: CASSFSSGSVEQYF. The CDR3 nucleotides are TGTGCCAGCAGTTTTTCTAGCGGGAGCGTGGAGCAGTACTTC.